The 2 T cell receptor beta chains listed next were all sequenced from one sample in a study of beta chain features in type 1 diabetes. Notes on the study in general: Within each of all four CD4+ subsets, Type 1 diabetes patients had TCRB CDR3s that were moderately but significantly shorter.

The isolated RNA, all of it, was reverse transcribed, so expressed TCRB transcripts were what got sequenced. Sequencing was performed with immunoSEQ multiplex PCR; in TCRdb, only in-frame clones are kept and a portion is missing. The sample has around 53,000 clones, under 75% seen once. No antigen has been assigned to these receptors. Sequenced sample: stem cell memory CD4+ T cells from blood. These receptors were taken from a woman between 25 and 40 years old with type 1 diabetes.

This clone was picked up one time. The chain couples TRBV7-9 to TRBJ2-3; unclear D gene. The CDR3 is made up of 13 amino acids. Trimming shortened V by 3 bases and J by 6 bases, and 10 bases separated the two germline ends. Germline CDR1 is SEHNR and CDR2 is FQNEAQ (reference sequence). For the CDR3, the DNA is TGTGCCAGCAGCTTTGCGAAGCCGGATACGCAGTATTTT. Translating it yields CASSFAKPDTQYF.

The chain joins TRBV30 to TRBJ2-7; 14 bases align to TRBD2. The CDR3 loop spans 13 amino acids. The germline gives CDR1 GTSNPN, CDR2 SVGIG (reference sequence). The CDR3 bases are TGTGCAATCGGGACTAGCGGGAGCAACGAGCAGTACTTC. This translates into CAIGTSGSNEQYF.